This T cell receptor beta chain originates from a study of shared clonotypes between healthy human individuals. As for the study in general: Serving as donors were two women and three men, whose ages spanned 18 to 49. Study-wide findings and caveats: The study sampled only blood, and tissue repertoires likely differ.

The assay was carried out at the deep level. Clones were sequenced by immunoSEQ multiplex PCR, and TCRdb holds only the in-frame ones, with some missing. This sample yields about 2.4 million clones, of which 90% to 95% are seen a single time; around 0.15% belongs to the top ten. Turning to this clone: Its antigen is as yet unknown. This same CDR3 is encoded by further DNA sequences in the sample.

The clonotype originates from a man between 18 and 35 years old in good health. The specimen sequenced was naive CD4+ T cells sorted from blood. Subset defined: CD45RA+ positively selected.

DNA of the CDR3: TGTGCCAGTAGTATTACCGGGGGAGAGCAGTACTTC. It is translated as CASSITGGEQYF. This chain uses TRBV19 with TRBJ2-7, with a tentative D call TRBD2 (6 bases). The CDR3 is made up of 12 amino acids. CDR1 is LNHDA and CDR2 is SQIVND in the germline V gene (reference sequence). Trimming stripped 3 bases from V and 7 bases from J, with 10 bases between.